The source of this T cell receptor beta chain is a study of T cell responses to AZD1222 COVID-19 vaccine. Study observations and caveats: Scientists sampled the repertoires only once the peak T cell response had passed.

The repertoire was sequenced with immunoSEQ multiplex PCR; TCRdb's copy has only in-frame clones and lacks some. This table holds 150,000 to 200,000 clones, 90% found once. A remark on this clone: Its antigen is not identified.

This sequence was found in an adult in good health. The sequencing used peripheral blood, collected on day 0 of AZD1222 vaccination.

The CDR3 coding sequence is TGTGCCAGCAGCTCCGCGGCTAGCGGGGCCAACGAGCAGTACTTC. It encodes CASSSAASGANEQYF. The chain uses TRBV7-8 and TRBJ2-7, with 9 bases that match TRBD2. The CDR3 is 15 residues long. Germline-derived CDR1 and CDR2 are SGHVS and FQNEAQ. V was clipped by 4 bases and J by 5 bases; unmatched bases: 9.